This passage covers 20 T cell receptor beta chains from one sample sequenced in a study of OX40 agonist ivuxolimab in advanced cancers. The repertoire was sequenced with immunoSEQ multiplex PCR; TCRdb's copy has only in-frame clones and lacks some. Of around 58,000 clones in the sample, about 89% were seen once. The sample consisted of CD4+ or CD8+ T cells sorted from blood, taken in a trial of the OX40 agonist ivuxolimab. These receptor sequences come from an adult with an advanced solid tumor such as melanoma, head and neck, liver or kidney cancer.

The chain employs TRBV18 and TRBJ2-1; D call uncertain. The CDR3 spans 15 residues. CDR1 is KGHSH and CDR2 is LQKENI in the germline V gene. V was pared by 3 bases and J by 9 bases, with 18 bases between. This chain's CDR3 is CASSPSITVSVEQFF. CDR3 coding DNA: TGTGCCAGCTCACCTAGCATAACCGTTTCAGTTGAGCAGTTCTTC.

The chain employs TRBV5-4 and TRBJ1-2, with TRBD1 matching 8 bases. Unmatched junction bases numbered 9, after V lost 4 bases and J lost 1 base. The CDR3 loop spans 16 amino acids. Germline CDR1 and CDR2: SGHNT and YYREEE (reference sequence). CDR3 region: CASSPANRGNNYGYTF. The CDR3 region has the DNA TGTGCCAGCAGCCCCGCAAACAGGGGGAATAACTATGGCTACACCTTC.

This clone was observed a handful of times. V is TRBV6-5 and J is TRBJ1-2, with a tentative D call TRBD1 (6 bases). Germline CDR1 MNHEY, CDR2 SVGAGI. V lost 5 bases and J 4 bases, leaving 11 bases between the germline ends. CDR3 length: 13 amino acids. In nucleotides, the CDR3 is TGTGCCAGCAGTCTCAGGGGTAGCTATGGCTACACCTTC. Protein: CASSLRGSYGYTF.

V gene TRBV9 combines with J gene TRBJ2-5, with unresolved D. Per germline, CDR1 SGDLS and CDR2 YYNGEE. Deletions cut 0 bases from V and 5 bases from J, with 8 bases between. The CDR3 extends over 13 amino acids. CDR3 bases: TGTGCCAGCAGCGTAGCTACCGGGGAGACCCAGTACTTC. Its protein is CASSVATGETQYF.

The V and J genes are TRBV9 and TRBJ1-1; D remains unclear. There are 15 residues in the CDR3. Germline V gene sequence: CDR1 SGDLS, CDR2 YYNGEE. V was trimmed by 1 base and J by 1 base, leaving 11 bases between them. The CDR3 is CASSVSPIENTEAFF. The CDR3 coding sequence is TGTGCCAGCAGCGTATCTCCCATAGAGAACACTGAAGCTTTCTTT.

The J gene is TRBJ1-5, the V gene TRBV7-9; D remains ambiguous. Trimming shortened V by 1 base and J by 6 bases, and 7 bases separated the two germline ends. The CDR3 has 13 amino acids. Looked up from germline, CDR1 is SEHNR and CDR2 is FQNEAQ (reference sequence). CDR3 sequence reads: CASSLGRGQPQHF. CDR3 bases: TGTGCCAGCAGCTTAGGACGGGGTCAGCCCCAGCATTTT. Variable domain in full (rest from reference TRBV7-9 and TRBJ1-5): DTGVSQNPRHKITKRGQNVTFRCDPISEHNRLYWYRQTLGQGPEFLTYFQNEAQLEKSRLLSDRFSAERPKGSFSTLEIQRTEQGDSAMYLCASSLGRGQPQHFGDGTRLSIL.

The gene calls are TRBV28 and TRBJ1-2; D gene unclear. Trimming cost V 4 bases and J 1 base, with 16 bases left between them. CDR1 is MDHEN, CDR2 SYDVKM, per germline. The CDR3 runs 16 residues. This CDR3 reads CASSSAGTIFNYGYTF. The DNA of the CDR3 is TGTGCCAGCAGTTCGGCAGGCACAATCTTTAACTATGGCTACACCTTC.

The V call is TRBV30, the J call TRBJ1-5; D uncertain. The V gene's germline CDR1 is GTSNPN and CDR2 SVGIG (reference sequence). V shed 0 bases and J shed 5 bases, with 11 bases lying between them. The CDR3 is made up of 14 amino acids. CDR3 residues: CAWSVSAFYQPQHF. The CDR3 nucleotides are TGTGCCTGGAGTGTGAGTGCTTTTTATCAGCCCCAGCATTTT.

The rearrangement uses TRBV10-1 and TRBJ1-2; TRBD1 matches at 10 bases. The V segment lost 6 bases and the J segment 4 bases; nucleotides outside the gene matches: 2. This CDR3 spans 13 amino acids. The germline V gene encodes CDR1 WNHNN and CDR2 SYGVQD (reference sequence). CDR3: CASSGTGAYGYTF. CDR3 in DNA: TGCGCCAGCAGCGGGACAGGGGCCTATGGCTACACCTTC.

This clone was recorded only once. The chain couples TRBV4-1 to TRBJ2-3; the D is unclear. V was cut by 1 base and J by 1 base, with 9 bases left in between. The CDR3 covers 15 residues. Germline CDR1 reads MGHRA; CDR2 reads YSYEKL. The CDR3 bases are TGCGCCAGCAGCCAAGGGGTGAGTCGCACAGATACGCAGTATTTT. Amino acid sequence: CASSQGVSRTDTQYF.

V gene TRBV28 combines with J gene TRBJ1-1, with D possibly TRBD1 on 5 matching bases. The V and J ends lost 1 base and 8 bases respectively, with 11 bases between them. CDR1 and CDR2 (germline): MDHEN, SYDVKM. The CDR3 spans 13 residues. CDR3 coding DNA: TGTGCCAGCAGTTTATCGGGGACCGAGGAAGCTTTCTTT. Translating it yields CASSLSGTEEAFF.

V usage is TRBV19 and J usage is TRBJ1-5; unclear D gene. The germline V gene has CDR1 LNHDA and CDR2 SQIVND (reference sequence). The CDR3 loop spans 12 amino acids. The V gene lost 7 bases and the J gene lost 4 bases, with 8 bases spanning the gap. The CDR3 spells CASKVANQPQHF. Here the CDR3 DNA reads TGTGCCAGTAAGGTGGCAAATCAGCCCCAGCATTTT.

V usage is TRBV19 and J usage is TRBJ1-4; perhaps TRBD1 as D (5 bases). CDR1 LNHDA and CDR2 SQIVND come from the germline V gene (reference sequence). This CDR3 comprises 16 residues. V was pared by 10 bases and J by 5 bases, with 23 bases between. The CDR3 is CATKTWGVSENEKLFF. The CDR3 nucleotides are TGTGCCACCAAGACCTGGGGCGTGTCTGAAAATGAAAAACTGTTTTTT.

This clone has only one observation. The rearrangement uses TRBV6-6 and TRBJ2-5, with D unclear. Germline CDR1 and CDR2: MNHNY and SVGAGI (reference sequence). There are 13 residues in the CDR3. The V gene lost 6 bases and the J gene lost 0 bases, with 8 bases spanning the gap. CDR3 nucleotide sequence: TGTGCCAGCAGACAAGGGTACCAAGAGACCCAGTACTTC. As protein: CASRQGYQETQYF.

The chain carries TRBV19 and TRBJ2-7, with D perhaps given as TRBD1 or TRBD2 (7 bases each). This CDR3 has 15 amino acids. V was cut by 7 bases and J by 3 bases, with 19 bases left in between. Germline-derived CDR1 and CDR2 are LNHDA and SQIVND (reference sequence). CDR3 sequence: CASKVSGGGVYEQYF. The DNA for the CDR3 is TGTGCCAGTAAAGTTTCAGGGGGAGGGGTCTACGAGCAGTACTTC.

CDR3 region: CAISESLGMETQYF. The CDR3 bases are TGTGCCATCAGTGAGTCATTGGGAATGGAGACCCAGTACTTC. This sequence joins TRBV10-3 and TRBJ2-5; D gene ambiguous. Trimming took 0 bases from V and 5 from J, leaving 10 bases between them. Germline-derived CDR1 and CDR2 are ENHRY and SYGVKD. The CDR3 loop spans 14 amino acids.

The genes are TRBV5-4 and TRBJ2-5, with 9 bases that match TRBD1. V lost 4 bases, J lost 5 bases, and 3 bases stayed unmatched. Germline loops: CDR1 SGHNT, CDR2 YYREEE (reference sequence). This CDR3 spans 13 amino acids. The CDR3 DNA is TGTGCCAGCAGCACAGGGGGCGGGGAGACCCAGTACTTC. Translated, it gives CASSTGGGETQYF. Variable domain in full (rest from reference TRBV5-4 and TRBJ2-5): ETGVTQSPTHLIKTRGQQVTLRCSSQSGHNTVSWYQQALGQGPQFIFQYYREEENGRGNFPPRFSGLQFPNYSSELNVNALELDDSALYLCASSTGGGETQYFGPGTRLLVL.

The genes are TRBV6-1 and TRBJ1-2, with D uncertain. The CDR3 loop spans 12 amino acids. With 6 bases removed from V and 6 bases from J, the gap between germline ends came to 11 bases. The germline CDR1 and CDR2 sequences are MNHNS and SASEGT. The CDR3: CASSRLENGYTF. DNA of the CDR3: TGTGCCAGCAGCAGGCTCGAGAATGGCTACACCTTC.

The CDR3, as DNA: TGTGCCAGCAGCCCGACGATCGATTCCTCTGGAAACACCATATATTTT. It yields the protein CASSPTIDSSGNTIYF. The rearrangement joins TRBV9 to TRBJ1-3; D unclear. V gave up 4 bases and J gave up 0 bases, with 14 bases separating them. Looked up from germline, CDR1 is SGDLS and CDR2 is YYNGEE. The CDR3 has 16 residues.

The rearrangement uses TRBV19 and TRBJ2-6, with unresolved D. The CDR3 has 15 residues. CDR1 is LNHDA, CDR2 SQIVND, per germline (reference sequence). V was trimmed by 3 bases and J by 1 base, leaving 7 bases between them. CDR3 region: CASSIDESGANVLTF. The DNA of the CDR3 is TGTGCCAGTAGTATCGATGAATCTGGGGCCAACGTCCTGACTTTC.